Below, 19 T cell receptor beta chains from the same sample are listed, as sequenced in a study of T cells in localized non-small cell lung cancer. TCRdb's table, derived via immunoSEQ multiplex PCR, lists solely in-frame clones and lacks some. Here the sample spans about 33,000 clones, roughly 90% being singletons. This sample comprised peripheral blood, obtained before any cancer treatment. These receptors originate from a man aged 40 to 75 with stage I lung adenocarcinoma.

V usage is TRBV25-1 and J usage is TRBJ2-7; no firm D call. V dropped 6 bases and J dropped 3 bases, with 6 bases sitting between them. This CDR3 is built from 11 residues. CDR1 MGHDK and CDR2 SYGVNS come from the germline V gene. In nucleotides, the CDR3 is TGTGCCAGCAGCCTTAACTACGAGCAGTACTTC. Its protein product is CASSLNYEQYF.

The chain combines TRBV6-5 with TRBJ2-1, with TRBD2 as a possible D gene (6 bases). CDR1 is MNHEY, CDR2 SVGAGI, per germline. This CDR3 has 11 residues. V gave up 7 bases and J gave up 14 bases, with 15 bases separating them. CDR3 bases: TGTGCCAGCACCAACGGGAGTAAAGAGTTCTTC. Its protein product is CASTNGSKEFF.

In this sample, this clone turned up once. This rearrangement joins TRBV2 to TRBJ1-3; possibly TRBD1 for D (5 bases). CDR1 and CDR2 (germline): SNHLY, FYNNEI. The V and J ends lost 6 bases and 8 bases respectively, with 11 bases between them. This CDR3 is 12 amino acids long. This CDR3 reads CASRTLGDTIYF. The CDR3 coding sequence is TGTGCCAGCAGGACCCTGGGGGACACCATATATTTT.

CDR3 sequence reads: CASRTGALYSYEQYF. Here the CDR3 DNA reads TGCGCCAGTCGGACAGGGGCCCTCTATTCCTACGAGCAGTACTTC. This chain uses TRBV23-1 with TRBJ2-7, with 9 bases that match TRBD1. Being an ORF, TRBV23-1 has a function that is uncertain. The CDR3 loop spans 15 amino acids. V lost 9 bases and J lost 1; bases outside the gene matches: 10.

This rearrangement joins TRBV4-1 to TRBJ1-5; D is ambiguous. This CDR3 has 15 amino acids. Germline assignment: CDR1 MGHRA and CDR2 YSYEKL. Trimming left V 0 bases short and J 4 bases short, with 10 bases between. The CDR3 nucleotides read TGCGCCAGCAGCCAAGATGTTGCAGGAAATCAGCCCCAGCATTTT. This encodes CASSQDVAGNQPQHF.

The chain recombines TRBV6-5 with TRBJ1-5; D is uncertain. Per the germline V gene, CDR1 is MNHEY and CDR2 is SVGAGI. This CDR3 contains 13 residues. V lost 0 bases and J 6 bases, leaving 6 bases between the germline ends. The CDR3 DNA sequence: TGTGCCAGCAGTTACTCATGGGGTCAGCCCCAGCATTTT. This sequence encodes CASSYSWGQPQHF.

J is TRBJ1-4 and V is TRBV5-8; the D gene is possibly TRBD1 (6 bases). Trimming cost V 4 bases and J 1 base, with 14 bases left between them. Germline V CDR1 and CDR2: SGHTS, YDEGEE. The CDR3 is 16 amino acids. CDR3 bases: TGTGCCAGCAGCCTACAGGGAGGGGTAACTAATGAAAAACTGTTTTTT. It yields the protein CASSLQGGVTNEKLFF.

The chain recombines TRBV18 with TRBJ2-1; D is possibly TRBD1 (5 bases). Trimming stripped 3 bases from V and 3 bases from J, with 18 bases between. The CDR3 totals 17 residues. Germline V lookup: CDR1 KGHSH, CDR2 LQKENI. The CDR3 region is CASSPLSRTPDYNEQFF. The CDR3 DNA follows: TGTGCCAGCTCACCCCTTTCAAGGACACCGGACTACAATGAGCAGTTCTTC.

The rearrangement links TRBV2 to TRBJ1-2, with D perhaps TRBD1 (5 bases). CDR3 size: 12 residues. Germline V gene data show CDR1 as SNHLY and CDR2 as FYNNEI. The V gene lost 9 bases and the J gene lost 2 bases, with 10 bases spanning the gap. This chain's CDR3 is CASYGGNYGYTF. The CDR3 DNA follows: TGTGCCAGTTACGGGGGGAACTATGGCTACACCTTC.

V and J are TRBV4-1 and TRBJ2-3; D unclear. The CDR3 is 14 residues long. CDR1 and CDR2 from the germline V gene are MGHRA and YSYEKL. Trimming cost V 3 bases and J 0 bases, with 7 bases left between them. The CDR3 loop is CASSQASSTDTQYF. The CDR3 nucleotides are TGCGCCAGCAGCCAGGCCAGTAGCACAGATACGCAGTATTTT.

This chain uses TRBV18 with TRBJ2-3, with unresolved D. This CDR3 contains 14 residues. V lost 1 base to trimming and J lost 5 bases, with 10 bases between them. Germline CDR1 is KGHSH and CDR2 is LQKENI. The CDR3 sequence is CASSPRQRQDTQYF. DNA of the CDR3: TGTGCCAGCTCACCACGCCAGCGCCAAGATACGCAGTATTTT.

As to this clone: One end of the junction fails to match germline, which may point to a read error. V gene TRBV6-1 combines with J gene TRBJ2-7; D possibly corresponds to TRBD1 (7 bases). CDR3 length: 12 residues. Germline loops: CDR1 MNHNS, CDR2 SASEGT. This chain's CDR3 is CASSQGRDREDF. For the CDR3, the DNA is TGTGCCAGCAGCCAAGGGCGGGACAGAGAGGACTTC.

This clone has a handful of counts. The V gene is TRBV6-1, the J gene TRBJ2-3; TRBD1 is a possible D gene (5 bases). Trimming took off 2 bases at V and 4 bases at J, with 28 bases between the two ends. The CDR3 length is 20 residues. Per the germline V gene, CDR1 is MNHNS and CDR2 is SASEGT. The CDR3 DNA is TGTGCCAGCAGTGAATATAATCTGGCAGGGATCACTTTAAACGCAGATACGCAGTATTTT. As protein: CASSEYNLAGITLNADTQYF.

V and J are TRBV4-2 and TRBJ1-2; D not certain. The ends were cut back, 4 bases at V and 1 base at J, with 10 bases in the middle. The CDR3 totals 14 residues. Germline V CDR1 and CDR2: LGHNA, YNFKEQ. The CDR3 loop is CASSPLDGNYGYTF. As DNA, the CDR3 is TGTGCCAGCAGCCCCCTGGACGGTAACTATGGCTACACCTTC.

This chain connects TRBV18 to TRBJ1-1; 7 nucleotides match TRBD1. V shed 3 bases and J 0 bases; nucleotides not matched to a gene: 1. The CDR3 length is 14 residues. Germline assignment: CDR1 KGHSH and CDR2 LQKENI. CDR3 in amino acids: CASSPGQMNTEAFF. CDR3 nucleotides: TGTGCCAGCTCACCGGGACAGATGAACACTGAAGCTTTCTTT.

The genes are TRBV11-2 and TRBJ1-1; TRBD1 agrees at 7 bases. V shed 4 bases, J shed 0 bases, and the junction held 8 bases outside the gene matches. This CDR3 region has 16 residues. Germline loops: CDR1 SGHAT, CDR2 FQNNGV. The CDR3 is CASSWGRTGLNTEAFF. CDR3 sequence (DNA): TGTGCCAGCAGCTGGGGCAGGACAGGTCTGAACACTGAAGCTTTCTTT.

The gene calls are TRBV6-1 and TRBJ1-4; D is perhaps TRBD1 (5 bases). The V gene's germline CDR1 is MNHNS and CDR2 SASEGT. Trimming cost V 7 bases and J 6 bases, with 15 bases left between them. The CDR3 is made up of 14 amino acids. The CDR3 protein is CASKAGLGYEKLFF. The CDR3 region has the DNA TGTGCCAGCAAGGCGGGGCTAGGGTATGAAAAACTGTTTTTT.

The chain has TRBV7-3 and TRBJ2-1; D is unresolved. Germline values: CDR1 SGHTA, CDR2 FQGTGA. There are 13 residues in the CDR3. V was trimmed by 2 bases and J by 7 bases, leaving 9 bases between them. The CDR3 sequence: CASSLAVGNEQFF. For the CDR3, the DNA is TGTGCCAGCAGCTTAGCAGTGGGGAATGAGCAGTTCTTC.

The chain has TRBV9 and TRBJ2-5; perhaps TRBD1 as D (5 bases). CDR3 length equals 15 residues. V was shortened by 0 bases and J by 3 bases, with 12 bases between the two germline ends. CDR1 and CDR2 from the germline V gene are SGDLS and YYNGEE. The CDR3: CASSVGPTAEETQYF. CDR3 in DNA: TGTGCCAGCAGCGTAGGTCCGACAGCTGAAGAGACCCAGTACTTC. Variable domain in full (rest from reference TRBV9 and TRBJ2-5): DSGVTQTPKHLITATGQRVTLRCSPRSGDLSVYWYQQSLDQGLQFLIQYYNGEERAKGNILERFSAQQFPDLHSELNLSSLELGDSALYFCASSVGPTAEETQYFGPGTRLLVL.